The sequence of this TCR beta chain was determined in a study of blood T cell repertoires in COVID-19. Study processing details: It was from reference gene primer amplification that nucleated cell counts were estimated. Generated by immunoSEQ multiplex PCR, the TCRdb table keeps only in-frame clones and is missing some. The DNA was the basis for D and trimming; V, J and clone size are from that table. The sample consists of about 310,000 clones, approximately 91% of them appearing once. Enrolled through a virtual design, the participants were between roughly 18 and 100 years of age and came from approximately 25 US areas. For recovered donors of Cohort 3, there were two negative PCRs, clearance, or symptom resolution. The V segment lost 5 bases and the J segment 3 bases; nucleotides outside the gene matches: 3. There are 13 residues in the CDR3. CDR1 KGHSH and CDR2 LQKENI come from the germline V gene.

J is TRBJ2-5 and V is TRBV18; 7 bases map to TRBD2. The material sequenced was PBMCs or T cells enriched from blood (not recorded which). This TCR derives from a woman aged 40-49 years who had recovered from COVID-19. As DNA, the CDR3 is TGTGCCAGCTCATGGACTAGGGAAGAGACCCAGTACTTC. Translation gives CASSWTREETQYF.